These 6 T cell receptor beta chains share one sample of origin, sequenced in a study of blood T cell repertoires in COVID-19. TCRdb's table, derived via immunoSEQ multiplex PCR, lists solely in-frame clones and lacks some. The sample contains approximately 170,000 clones, around 80% of which appear only once. The sequenced sample was PBMCs or T cells enriched from blood (not recorded which). The receptors stem from a woman aged 45-59 years in a cohort exposed to, infected with or recovered from COVID-19 (not recorded which).

This chain connects TRBV19 to TRBJ1-5; D uncertain. Trimming left V 2 bases short and J 8 bases short, with 13 bases between. Germline V gene lookup returns CDR1 LNHDA and CDR2 SQIVND (reference sequence). CDR3 size: 14 residues. Written as DNA, the CDR3 is TGTGCCAGTAGTATACGGTGGAGGGAAGAGCCCCAGCATTTT. This encodes CASSIRWREEPQHF.

The chain carries TRBV9 and TRBJ2-1, with 11 bases matching TRBD2. V gave up 3 bases and J gave up 2 bases; unmatched junction bases: 4. This CDR3 contains 16 residues. Germline V CDR1 and CDR2: SGDLS, YYNGEE. CDR3 nucleotide sequence: TGTGCCAGCAGCGCCCTAGCGGGAGGCGCCTACAATGAGCAGTTCTTC. This sequence encodes CASSALAGGAYNEQFF.

The chain combines TRBV2 with TRBJ1-5, with a tentative D call TRBD1 (6 bases). The V end lost 6 bases, the J end lost 1 base, and 19 bases lay between the germline ends. CDR1 and CDR2 from the germline V gene are SNHLY and FYNNEI. The CDR3 extends over 17 amino acids. CDR3 bases: TGTGCCAGCAGGAAGGGACCCACGGACAGAAGCAATCAGCCCCAGCATTTT. It yields the protein CASRKGPTDRSNQPQHF.

This sequence joins TRBV6-5 and TRBJ1-2; D uncertain. The germline CDR1 and CDR2 sequences are MNHEY and SVGAGI. The CDR3 loop spans 16 amino acids. The V end was cut by 2 bases, the J end by 4 bases, with 17 bases between. This CDR3 reads CASSYTIPRVGYGYTF. The DNA for the CDR3 is TGTGCCAGCAGTTACACAATACCGAGGGTGGGCTATGGCTACACCTTC.

The V and J genes are TRBV4-1 and TRBJ1-3; D remains ambiguous. Trimming stripped 4 bases from V and 0 bases from J, with 10 bases between. The CDR3 totals 15 residues. Germline lookup yields CDR1 MGHRA and CDR2 YSYEKL. The CDR3 loop is CASSRDGGSGNTIYF. CDR3 nucleotides: TGCGCCAGCAGCCGCGACGGAGGCTCTGGAAACACCATATATTTT.

The chain has TRBV6-2 or TRBV6-3 and TRBJ2-5; D gene uncertain. The CDR3 is 13 amino acids. V was pared by 4 bases and J by 4 bases, with 10 bases between. Germline-derived CDR1 and CDR2 are MNHEY and SVGEGT. CDR3 sequence reads: CASSLEVGETQYF. As DNA, the CDR3 is TGTGCCAGCAGTTTAGAAGTCGGAGAGACCCAGTACTTC.